The 4 T cell receptor beta chains below come from one sample, sequenced in a study of T cell changes during pregnancy in multiple sclerosis. Measured with immunoSEQ multiplex PCR; TCRdb has only the in-frame clones, and not every one. The sample consists of over 30,000 clones, about 88% of them appearing once. The specimen comprised CD8+ T cells from peripheral blood mononuclear cells, sampled in the third trimester of pregnancy. Every receptor here comes from a female donor with multiple sclerosis, enrolled in a pregnancy study.

The V and J genes are TRBV20-1 and TRBJ2-7, with a weak D call TRBD2 (5 bases). The CDR3 has 10 amino acids. V was clipped by 3 bases and J by 6 bases, with 6 bases between them. Germline V CDR1 and CDR2: DFQATT, SNEGSKA (reference sequence). In DNA, the CDR3 is TGCAGTGCTAGTGAGGGCGAGCAGTACTTC. This gives the protein CSASEGEQYF.

CDR3 protein: CASSLRSAVFSYEQYF. CDR3 DNA sequence: TGTGCCAGCAGCTTGAGGTCGGCGGTGTTCTCCTACGAGCAGTACTTC. The chain employs TRBV5-5 and TRBJ2-7, with D hard to call. Germline assignment: CDR1 SGHKS and CDR2 YYEKEE (reference sequence). The CDR3 runs to 16 residues. Trimming shortened V by 1 base and J by 0 bases, and 14 bases separated the two germline ends.

The chain links TRBV6-6 to TRBJ1-2, with D perhaps matching TRBD1 (6 bases). This CDR3 is 16 amino acids long. Per the germline V gene, CDR1 is MNHNY and CDR2 is SVGAGI (reference sequence). V was trimmed by 0 bases and J by 0 bases, leaving 11 bases between them. The CDR3 sequence: CASSYSRDTSNYGYTF. As DNA, the CDR3 is TGTGCCAGCAGTTACTCGAGGGACACCTCTAACTATGGCTACACCTTC.

The rearrangement joins TRBV5-1 to TRBJ1-1; tentative D call: TRBD1 (5 bases). This CDR3 spans 13 amino acids. Trimming stripped 5 bases from V and 6 bases from J, with 14 bases between. CDR1 SGHRS and CDR2 YFSETQ come from the germline V gene. CDR3 sequence reads: CASRGAGNPEAFF. As DNA, the CDR3 is TGCGCCAGCAGAGGAGCAGGGAATCCTGAAGCTTTCTTT.